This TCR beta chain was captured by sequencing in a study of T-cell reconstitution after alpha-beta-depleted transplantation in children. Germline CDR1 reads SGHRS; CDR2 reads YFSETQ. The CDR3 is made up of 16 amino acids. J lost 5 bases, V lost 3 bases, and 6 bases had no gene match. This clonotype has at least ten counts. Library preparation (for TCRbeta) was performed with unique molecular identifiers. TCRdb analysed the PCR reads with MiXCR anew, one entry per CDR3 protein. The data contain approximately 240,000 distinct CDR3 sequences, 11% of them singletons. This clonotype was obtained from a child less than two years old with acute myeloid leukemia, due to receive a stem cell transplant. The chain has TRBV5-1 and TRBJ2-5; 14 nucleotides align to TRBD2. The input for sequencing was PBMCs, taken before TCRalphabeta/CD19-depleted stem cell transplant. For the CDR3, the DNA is TGCGCCAGCAGCTGGGGACTAGCGGGAGCGGGGGAGACCCAGTACTTC. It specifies CASSWGLAGAGETQYF.